A single T cell receptor beta chain is shown here with its context. Antigen: not known. This specimen comes from a study of identical twins. General study results and limits: Invariant MAIT and iNKT cells are populations that could partly confound zero-insertion analyses. A lower insertion count was a feature of abundant cord blood beta clonotypes, with no such feature in memory repertoires.

Healthy Caucasian donors formed the entire cohort. Template switching supplied a universal primer site; unique molecular identifiers were carried on the cDNA. From the 5' RACE reads, TCRdb called clonotypes with MiXCR, one entry per CDR3 protein. The table lists hundreds of thousands of distinct CDR3 sequences, around 22% of them singletons. CDR3 length: 15 residues. Per the germline V gene, CDR1 is MGHRA and CDR2 is YSYEKL. Germline trimming cut 4 bases from V and 9 bases from J; bases unmatched to any gene: 9. This sample also appeared in a second study, on yellow fever vaccine responses in identical twins.

This chain uses TRBV4-1 with TRBJ1-5, with 10 bases that match TRBD1. Specimen: CD4+ T cells sorted from blood. The TCR originated in a woman between 18 and 29 years old in good health. The CDR3 DNA reads TGCGCCAGCAGCCCCACGGGACAGGGGCTCGCGCCCCAGCATTTT. Translating it yields CASSPTGQGLAPQHF.